Shown below are 17 T cell receptor beta chains from a single sample sequenced in a study of cytomegalovirus exposure and HLA in healthy donors. The PCR contained 60 Vbeta and 13 Jbeta primers. Using immunoSEQ multiplex PCR, the repertoire was profiled, and TCRdb retains in-frame clones only, with some absent. Of some 170,000 clones in the sample, approximately 78% were seen once. Material: PBMCs. Receptors originate from a human donor in good health.

J is TRBJ1-4 and V is TRBV2; 9 nucleotides match TRBD1. This CDR3 region has 16 residues. Per germline, CDR1 SNHLY and CDR2 FYNNEI. The V segment lost 10 bases and the J segment 7 bases; nucleotides outside the gene matches: 16. The CDR3 reads CAITQGAFGFSEKLFF. The CDR3 DNA sequence: TGTGCCATAACACAGGGGGCGTTCGGATTTTCTGAAAAACTGTTTTTT.

V is TRBV5-6 and J is TRBJ1-1; D perhaps matches TRBD1 (5 bases). The CDR3 sequence is 14 residues long. Germline V gene data show CDR1 as SGHDT and CDR2 as YYEEEE. Trimming pared 1 base from V and 5 bases from J, leaving 12 bases between. CDR3 protein: CASSLMQGGTEAFF. CDR3 bases: TGTGCCAGCAGCTTGATGCAGGGAGGTACTGAAGCTTTCTTT.

V gene TRBV27 combines with J gene TRBJ2-7; 12 positions agree with TRBD2. CDR3 size: 17 residues. Germline values: CDR1 MNHEY, CDR2 SMNVEV (reference sequence). V lost 6 bases, J lost 0 bases, and 9 bases stayed unmatched. The CDR3 DNA sequence: TGTGCCAGCAGCAAGGGACTAGCGGGCGCGAGCTCCTACGAGCAGTACTTC. It specifies CASSKGLAGASSYEQYF.

V and J are TRBV6-5 and TRBJ1-5; 9 bases line up with TRBD1. The CDR3 is 15 amino acids. Trimming took 5 bases from V and 6 from J; bases not matched to a gene: 8. Germline V gives CDR1 MNHEY, CDR2 SVGAGI. CDR3 residues: CASSNTGTGRQPQHF. In nucleotides, the CDR3 is TGTGCCAGCAGTAACACCGGGACAGGGCGTCAGCCCCAGCATTTT.

This chain connects TRBV2 to TRBJ2-1, with 11 bases lining up with TRBD1. The V gene end was trimmed by 3 bases and the J gene end by 7 bases; junction bases not matched to a gene: 5. Germline V gene lookup returns CDR1 SNHLY and CDR2 FYNNEI. This CDR3 region has 15 residues. The DNA of the CDR3 is TGTGCCAGCAGTGAGGGACAGGGGGTAGGGAATGAGCAGTTCTTC. Protein: CASSEGQGVGNEQFF.

The chain couples TRBV2 to TRBJ2-7; D is undetermined. The V end was cut by 6 bases, the J end by 5 bases, with 14 bases between. The CDR3 runs 13 residues. Germline lookup yields CDR1 SNHLY and CDR2 FYNNEI. The CDR3 loop reads CASSPPSFNEQYF. In nucleotides, the CDR3 is TGTGCCAGCAGCCCCCCGAGTTTTAACGAGCAGTACTTC.

This chain connects TRBV7-2 to TRBJ2-5; a weak D match, TRBD2 (5 bases). Looked up from germline, CDR1 is SGHTA and CDR2 is FQGNSA. This CDR3 has 15 residues. V was pared by 0 bases and J by 5 bases, with 13 bases between. As DNA, the CDR3 is TGTGCCAGCAGCTTAGCGGGAGTTGGGGTTGAGACCCAGTACTTC. Translated: CASSLAGVGVETQYF.

Only a few counts were recorded for this clone. This chain links TRBV7-2 with TRBJ1-6, with D hard to call. The germline CDR1 and CDR2 sequences are SGHTA and FQGNSA. The CDR3 is made up of 18 amino acids. Trimming cost V 1 base and J 0 bases, with 13 bases left between them. Here the CDR3 reads CASSLDPRTSSYNSPLHF. The CDR3, as DNA: TGTGCCAGCAGCTTAGATCCACGCACTAGCTCCTATAATTCACCCCTCCACTTT.

This clone was counted once. The rearrangement joins TRBV11-2 to TRBJ1-2; weak D call: TRBD1 (6 bases). Between the trimmed V and J ends, which lost 2 bases and 4 bases, there was a span of 14 bases. The CDR3 is 15 amino acids. Germline loops: CDR1 SGHAT, CDR2 FQNNGV. As DNA, the CDR3 is TGTGCCAGCAGCTTAAAAGGGCTGGACAGCTATGGCTACACCTTC. Amino acids: CASSLKGLDSYGYTF.

The chain employs TRBV7-9 and TRBJ2-5; 9 nucleotides agree with TRBD1. V gave up 3 bases and J gave up 3 bases; unmatched junction bases: 2. The CDR3 is made up of 14 amino acids. Germline V gene data show CDR1 as SEHNR and CDR2 as FQNEAQ (reference sequence). The CDR3 sequence: CASSFWDREETQYF. CDR3 DNA: TGTGCCAGCAGCTTCTGGGACAGGGAAGAGACCCAGTACTTC.

The chain carries TRBV9 and TRBJ2-1, with TRBD2 matching over 8 bases. Losses at the gene ends were 4 bases for V and 3 bases for J; bases not matched to a gene: 12. This CDR3 spans 17 amino acids. CDR1 and CDR2 (germline): SGDLS, YYNGEE. Written as DNA, the CDR3 is TGTGCCAGCAGCCCAGAGGTGGGGGCGGGGGGCTACAATGAGCAGTTCTTC. It specifies CASSPEVGAGGYNEQFF. The variable domain in full, with the rest retrieved from reference TRBV9 and TRBJ2-1, is DSGVTQTPKHLITATGQRVTLRCSPRSGDLSVYWYQQSLDQGLQFLIQYYNGEERAKGNILERFSAQQFPDLHSELNLSSLELGDSALYFCASSPEVGAGGYNEQFFGPGTRLTVL.

The chain is built from TRBV9 and TRBJ2-2, with D possibly being TRBD1 (5 bases). V gave up 6 bases and J gave up 6 bases, with 15 bases separating them. The CDR3 has 14 amino acids. From germline, CDR1 is SGDLS and CDR2 YYNGEE. CDR3 amino acids: CASKISQGSGELFF. CDR3 DNA: TGTGCCAGCAAAATTAGCCAGGGATCCGGGGAGCTGTTTTTT.

The gene calls are TRBV20-1 and TRBJ1-5; D may be TRBD1 (6 bases). The V end was cut by 1 base, the J end by 11 bases, with 9 bases between. In germline, CDR1 is DFQATT, CDR2 SNEGSKA (reference sequence). CDR3 size: 11 residues. The CDR3 loop is CSARVGTSQHF. CDR3 nucleotide sequence: TGCAGTGCTAGAGTTGGGACATCCCAGCATTTT.

The chain recombines TRBV4-3 with TRBJ2-3, with TRBD1 as a possible D gene (5 bases). The V and J ends lost 1 base and 4 bases respectively, with 12 bases between them. There are 15 residues in the CDR3. Germline V CDR1 and CDR2: LGHNA, YSLEER. For the CDR3, the DNA is TGCGCCAGCAGCCAAGCCAGGGATGGGCCAGATACGCAGTATTTT. As protein: CASSQARDGPDTQYF.

This sequence joins TRBV9 and TRBJ1-1, with TRBD1 matching 10 bases. Germline-derived CDR1 and CDR2 are SGDLS and YYNGEE. The ends lost 2 bases at V and 3 bases at J; junction bases unmatched: 4. CDR3 length: 15 amino acids. CDR3 bases: TGTGCCAGCAGCGTGACAGGGGGCGCGGACACTGAAGCTTTCTTT. It is translated as CASSVTGGADTEAFF.

This chain uses TRBV5-1 with TRBJ2-7; 8 bases map to TRBD2. This CDR3 is built from 15 residues. The junction had 5 bases not matched to a gene; V was cut back by 1 base and J by 2 bases. Germline CDR1 and CDR2: SGHRS and YFSETQ. CDR3 nucleotides: TGCGCCAGCAGCTTGAGTAGCGGGGTTACCTACGAGCAGTACTTC. Translated: CASSLSSGVTYEQYF.

The rearrangement links TRBV7-9 to TRBJ2-7; possibly TRBD2 for D (5 bases). Germline loops: CDR1 SEHNR, CDR2 FQNEAQ (reference sequence). Trimming removed 5 bases from V and 3 bases from J, with 17 bases in between. The length of the CDR3 is 15 residues. The CDR3 sequence: CASSQLRGPLYEQYF. CDR3 in DNA: TGTGCCAGCAGCCAGCTTCGAGGGCCACTCTACGAGCAGTACTTC.